This is a list of T cell receptor beta chains from one sample in a study of T cell responses to AZD1222 COVID-19 vaccine. Clones were sequenced by immunoSEQ multiplex PCR, and TCRdb holds only the in-frame ones, with some missing. The sample holds some 110,000 clones; roughly nine tenths are singletons and the top ten take about 4.8%. The sequencing here drew on peripheral blood, taken on day 0 of AZD1222 vaccination. The receptor set was obtained from an adult in good health. Both conserved end residues are part of each CDR3. Each record gives: D gene, J gene, clone size, V gene, CDR3 protein, CDR3 DNA. A D gene is named only where the DNA matches it firmly. Clone size appears in some rows only: once, few, many, or a class for an expanded clone.

D gene: -
J gene: TRBJ2-3
clone size: -
V gene: TRBV10-1
CDR3 protein: CASSEAPGLPPPAQYF
CDR3 DNA: TGCGCCAGCAGTGAGGCCCCGGGACTCCCTCCTCCAGCCCAGTATTTT

D gene: -
J gene: TRBJ1-4
clone size: -
V gene: TRBV5-6
CDR3 protein: CASRKGVYEKLFF
CDR3 DNA: TGTGCCAGCAGAAAGGGGGTGTACGAAAAACTGTTTTTT

D gene: -
J gene: TRBJ1-2
clone size: -
V gene: TRBV10-3
CDR3 protein: CAISVWGGENNGYTF
CDR3 DNA: TGTGCCATCAGTGTTTGGGGGGGCGAAAATAACGGCTACACCTTC

D gene: -
J gene: TRBJ1-5
clone size: -
V gene: TRBV6-6
CDR3 protein: CASSYSSNQPQHF
CDR3 DNA: TGTGCCAGCAGTTACTCTTCGAATCAGCCCCAGCATTTT

D gene: -
J gene: TRBJ1-2
clone size: -
V gene: TRBV5-6
CDR3 protein: CASSLSPRDGYTF
CDR3 DNA: TGTGCCAGCAGCTTGTCTCCTCGGGATGGCTACACCTTC

D gene: -
J gene: TRBJ2-5
clone size: -
V gene: TRBV5-8
CDR3 protein: CASSFQDETQYF
CDR3 DNA: TGTGCCAGCAGCTTTCAGGACGAGACCCAGTACTTC

D gene: TRBD1
J gene: TRBJ2-1
clone size: -
V gene: TRBV24-1
CDR3 protein: CATSDSAGTGLYNEQFF
CDR3 DNA: TGTGCCACCAGTGATTCGGCCGGGACAGGGTTATACAATGAGCAGTTCTTC

D gene: -
J gene: TRBJ2-3
clone size: once
V gene: TRBV5-1
CDR3 protein: CASGPSGTGTTDTQYF
CDR3 DNA: TGCGCCAGCGGACCGTCCGGGACCGGGACCACAGATACGCAGTATTTT

D gene: -
J gene: TRBJ1-1
clone size: -
V gene: TRBV7-2
CDR3 protein: CASTRGTNTEAFF
CDR3 DNA: TGTGCCAGCACTCGGGGGACTAACACTGAAGCTTTCTTT

D gene: -
J gene: TRBJ1-1
clone size: -
V gene: TRBV7-7
CDR3 protein: CASSPGLNTEAFF
CDR3 DNA: TGTGCCAGCAGCCCAGGATTGAACACTGAAGCTTTCTTT

D gene: TRBD2
J gene: TRBJ2-1
clone size: -
V gene: TRBV5-1
CDR3 protein: CASSLSGTSGFYNEQFF
CDR3 DNA: TGCGCCAGCAGCCTATCCGGGACTAGCGGGTTTTACAATGAGCAGTTCTTC

D gene: -
J gene: TRBJ2-7
clone size: -
V gene: TRBV5-1
CDR3 protein: CASSLDSLYEQYF
CDR3 DNA: TGCGCCAGCAGCTTGGACAGCCTGTACGAGCAGTACTTC

D gene: -
J gene: TRBJ1-2
clone size: -
V gene: TRBV6-6
CDR3 protein: CASSYAPGQRNYGYTF
CDR3 DNA: TGTGCCAGCAGTTACGCGCCCGGACAGAGAAACTATGGCTACACCTTC

D gene: TRBD2
J gene: TRBJ2-2
clone size: -
V gene: TRBV9
CDR3 protein: CASSGSSGSYTGELFF
CDR3 DNA: TGTGCCAGCAGCGGATCTAGCGGGAGTTATACCGGGGAGCTGTTTTTT

D gene: -
J gene: TRBJ2-5
clone size: -
V gene: TRBV15
CDR3 protein: CATSRSWGSPQETQYF
CDR3 DNA: TGTGCCACCAGCAGGTCGTGGGGAAGTCCCCAAGAGACCCAGTACTTC

D gene: -
J gene: TRBJ1-6
clone size: -
V gene: TRBV25-1
CDR3 protein: CASSEAGRNSPLHF
CDR3 DNA: TGTGCCAGCAGTGAGGCGGGTCGGAATTCACCCCTCCACTTT

D gene: TRBD1
J gene: TRBJ1-2
clone size: -
V gene: TRBV4-2
CDR3 protein: CASSQGGGGEYGYTF
CDR3 DNA: TGTGCCAGCAGCCAAGGGGGAGGGGGCGAATATGGCTACACCTTC

D gene: -
J gene: TRBJ1-1
clone size: -
V gene: TRBV5-1
CDR3 protein: CASSFQGTEAFF
CDR3 DNA: TGCGCCAGCAGCTTTCAGGGGACTGAAGCTTTCTTT

D gene: TRBD2
J gene: TRBJ2-7
clone size: -
V gene: TRBV28
CDR3 protein: CASSLWSSGNYEQYF
CDR3 DNA: TGTGCCAGCAGTTTATGGTCTAGCGGAAACTACGAGCAGTACTTC

D gene: -
J gene: TRBJ2-2
clone size: -
V gene: TRBV30
CDR3 protein: CGRDSYTGELFF
CDR3 DNA: TGTGGTCGGGACTCCTACACCGGGGAGCTGTTTTTT

D gene: -
J gene: TRBJ2-5
clone size: -
V gene: TRBV6-6
CDR3 protein: CASTGMETQYF
CDR3 DNA: TGTGCCAGCACTGGGATGGAGACCCAGTACTTC

D gene: TRBD2
J gene: TRBJ2-1
clone size: once
V gene: TRBV7-2
CDR3 protein: CASSSTSGSYNEQFF
CDR3 DNA: TGTGCCAGCAGCTCGACTAGCGGGAGCTACAATGAGCAGTTCTTC

D gene: -
J gene: TRBJ1-2
clone size: -
V gene: TRBV6-5
CDR3 protein: CASSYSSPGGSYGYTF
CDR3 DNA: TGTGCCAGCAGTTACTCGAGCCCAGGCGGTAGCTATGGCTACACCTTC

D gene: -
J gene: TRBJ1-4
clone size: -
V gene: TRBV19
CDR3 protein: CASSYRATNEKLFF
CDR3 DNA: TGTGCCAGTAGTTACCGGGCAACTAATGAAAAACTGTTTTTT

D gene: TRBD1
J gene: TRBJ2-7
clone size: -
V gene: TRBV7-2
CDR3 protein: CASSLGGNRGEQYF
CDR3 DNA: TGTGCCAGCAGCTTAGGAGGGAACAGGGGCGAGCAGTACTTC

D gene: TRBD2
J gene: TRBJ2-2
clone size: -
V gene: TRBV9
CDR3 protein: CASSSRLAETNTGELFF
CDR3 DNA: TGTGCCAGCAGCTCCCGACTAGCGGAGACGAACACCGGGGAGCTGTTTTTT

D gene: TRBD1
J gene: TRBJ2-7
clone size: -
V gene: TRBV28
CDR3 protein: CASSSGQGYHEQYF
CDR3 DNA: TGTGCCAGCAGTTCGGGACAGGGTTACCACGAGCAGTACTTC

D gene: TRBD1
J gene: TRBJ2-2
clone size: -
V gene: TRBV5-5
CDR3 protein: CASSLDRGYTGELFF
CDR3 DNA: TGTGCCAGCAGCTTGGACAGGGGGTACACCGGGGAGCTGTTTTTT

D gene: -
J gene: TRBJ1-2
clone size: -
V gene: TRBV7-2
CDR3 protein: CASSRTPNYGYTF
CDR3 DNA: TGTGCCAGCAGCCGAACCCCAAACTATGGCTACACCTTC

D gene: -
J gene: TRBJ2-1
clone size: -
V gene: TRBV5-1
CDR3 protein: CASSEGPQNQFF
CDR3 DNA: TGCGCCAGCAGTGAGGGTCCGCAAAATCAGTTCTTC

D gene: -
J gene: TRBJ2-3
clone size: -
V gene: TRBV5-1
CDR3 protein: CASSLANQGSRTDTQYF
CDR3 DNA: TGCGCCAGCAGCTTGGCCAATCAGGGGTCGAGGACAGATACGCAGTATTTT

D gene: -
J gene: TRBJ1-5
clone size: -
V gene: TRBV10-2
CDR3 protein: CASSDEGGNQPQHF
CDR3 DNA: TGCGCCAGCAGTGACGAGGGGGGCAATCAGCCCCAGCATTTT

D gene: -
J gene: TRBJ1-2
clone size: -
V gene: TRBV9
CDR3 protein: CASTEGGLGFYGYTF
CDR3 DNA: TGTGCCAGCACCGAGGGGGGGCTGGGATTTTATGGCTACACCTTC

D gene: TRBD1
J gene: TRBJ1-5
clone size: -
V gene: TRBV27
CDR3 protein: CASKGDRGQDQPQHF
CDR3 DNA: TGTGCCAGCAAAGGGGACAGGGGGCAGGATCAGCCCCAGCATTTT

D gene: TRBD2
J gene: TRBJ2-7
clone size: -
V gene: TRBV19
CDR3 protein: CASSGTSGLSYEQYF
CDR3 DNA: TGTGCCAGTAGTGGGACTAGCGGGTTATCCTACGAGCAGTACTTC

D gene: -
J gene: TRBJ1-1
clone size: once
V gene: TRBV6-5
CDR3 protein: CASSRGTENTEAFF
CDR3 DNA: TGTGCCAGCAGCAGAGGGACGGAGAACACTGAAGCTTTCTTT

D gene: TRBD2
J gene: TRBJ2-3
clone size: -
V gene: TRBV25-1
CDR3 protein: CASSEGGSNGDTQYF
CDR3 DNA: TGTGCCAGCAGTGAGGGCGGGAGTAACGGAGATACGCAGTATTTT

D gene: -
J gene: TRBJ1-5
clone size: -
V gene: TRBV27
CDR3 protein: CASSFLAQDSNQPQHF
CDR3 DNA: TGTGCCAGCAGTTTCCTCGCCCAGGATAGCAATCAGCCCCAGCATTTT

D gene: -
J gene: TRBJ1-2
clone size: once
V gene: TRBV12-3/TRBV12-4
CDR3 protein: CASTLGENYGYTF
CDR3 DNA: TGTGCCAGCACCCTCGGGGAAAACTATGGCTACACCTTC

D gene: -
J gene: TRBJ2-6
clone size: -
V gene: TRBV7-2
CDR3 protein: CASSRRGRGTGANVLTF
CDR3 DNA: TGTGCCAGCAGCCGGAGGGGTAGGGGGACTGGGGCCAACGTCCTGACTTTC

D gene: -
J gene: TRBJ2-4
clone size: -
V gene: TRBV7-3
CDR3 protein: CASSLSGGGNIQYF
CDR3 DNA: TGTGCCAGCAGCTTGTCCGGAGGCGGAAACATTCAGTACTTC

D gene: TRBD1
J gene: TRBJ1-4
clone size: -
V gene: TRBV6-5
CDR3 protein: CASSQGQGHEKLFF
CDR3 DNA: TGTGCCAGCAGTCAGGGACAGGGTCATGAAAAACTGTTTTTT

D gene: -
J gene: TRBJ1-2
clone size: once
V gene: TRBV11-1
CDR3 protein: CASSLGVHANYGYTF
CDR3 DNA: TGTGCCAGCAGCTTAGGGGTTCATGCGAACTATGGCTACACCTTC

D gene: -
J gene: TRBJ2-7
clone size: -
V gene: TRBV2
CDR3 protein: CASSQETGGHEEQYF
CDR3 DNA: TGTGCCAGCAGCCAGGAGACAGGAGGCCATGAGGAGCAGTACTTC

D gene: -
J gene: TRBJ1-3
clone size: once
V gene: TRBV27
CDR3 protein: CASSPKGASGNTIYF
CDR3 DNA: TGTGCCAGCAGTCCGAAAGGGGCCTCCGGAAACACCATATATTTT